The 6 T cell receptor beta chains below were found in one sample sequenced in a study of blood T cell repertoires in COVID-19. Repertoires were generated with immunoSEQ multiplex PCR, while TCRdb's copy carries only in-frame clones and drops some. The sample includes 130,000 or so clones, approximately 90% of them seen just once. Input material: peripheral blood. These receptors were taken from a man aged 50 to 59 with active or convalescent COVID-19.

The chain recombines TRBV6-5 with TRBJ2-3; 10 bases map to TRBD2. Germline V gives CDR1 MNHEY, CDR2 SVGAGI. J gave up 1 base and V 7 bases, and 2 bases lay outside the gene matches. CDR3 size: 14 residues. The CDR3 DNA reads as TGTGCCAGCATGCTAGCGGGGGGCACAGATACGCAGTATTTT. This encodes CASMLAGGTDTQYF.

This sequence joins TRBV13 and TRBJ2-7; 10 nucleotides agree with TRBD2. This CDR3 has 15 amino acids. J gave up 2 bases and V 4 bases, and 5 bases lay outside the gene matches. The germline CDR1 and CDR2 sequences are PRHDT and FYEKMQ (reference sequence). CDR3 protein: CASSSLAGGTYEQYF. The CDR3 DNA sequence: TGTGCCAGCAGCTCATTAGCGGGGGGAACCTACGAGCAGTACTTC.

The V gene is TRBV6-5, the J gene TRBJ2-3; 8 positions match TRBD1. With V trimmed by 6 bases and J by 7 bases, 6 bases remained unmatched. This CDR3 comprises 13 residues. Germline CDR1 is MNHEY and CDR2 is SVGAGI. In DNA form, the CDR3 reads TGTGCCAGCAGACGACAGGGGCTAAATACGCAGTATTTT. Its translation: CASRRQGLNTQYF.

The rearrangement joins TRBV30 to TRBJ1-2; D gene ambiguous. V was cut by 4 bases and J by 0 bases, with 3 bases left in between. Germline CDR1 GTSNPN, CDR2 SVGIG (reference sequence). This CDR3 has 11 residues. The CDR3, as DNA: TGTGCCTGGAATACTAACTATGGCTACACCTTC. Translated: CAWNTNYGYTF.

This clone has only one observation. The chain links TRBV2 to TRBJ2-1, with D unclear. The V end was cut by 2 bases, the J end by 7 bases, with 9 bases between. Germline CDR1 reads SNHLY; CDR2 reads FYNNEI. This CDR3 spans 13 amino acids. The CDR3 spells CASSERAVNEQFF. The CDR3 DNA reads as TGTGCCAGCAGTGAACGCGCGGTAAATGAGCAGTTCTTC.

The chain combines TRBV9 with TRBJ2-3; 8 bases match TRBD2. The CDR3 runs to 17 residues. Germline V CDR1 and CDR2: SGDLS, YYNGEE. The J segment lost 2 bases and the V segment lost 0 bases, leaving 8 bases of the junction unmatched. The DNA of the CDR3 is TGTGCCAGCAGCGTAGAAGATAGCGGGGCGATCACAGATACGCAGTATTTT. This encodes CASSVEDSGAITDTQYF.